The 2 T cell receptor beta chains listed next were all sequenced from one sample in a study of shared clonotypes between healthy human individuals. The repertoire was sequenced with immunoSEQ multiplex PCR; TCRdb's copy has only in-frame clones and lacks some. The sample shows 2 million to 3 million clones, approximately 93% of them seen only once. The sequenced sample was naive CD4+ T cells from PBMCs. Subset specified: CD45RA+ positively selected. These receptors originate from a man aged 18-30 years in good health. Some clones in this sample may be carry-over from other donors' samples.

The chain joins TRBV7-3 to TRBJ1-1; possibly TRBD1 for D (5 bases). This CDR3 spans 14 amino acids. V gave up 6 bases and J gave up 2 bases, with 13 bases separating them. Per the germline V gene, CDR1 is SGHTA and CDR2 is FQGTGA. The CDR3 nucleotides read TGTGCCAGCAGGCCGGGCGGGACCAACACTGAAGCTTTCTTT. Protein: CASRPGGTNTEAFF.

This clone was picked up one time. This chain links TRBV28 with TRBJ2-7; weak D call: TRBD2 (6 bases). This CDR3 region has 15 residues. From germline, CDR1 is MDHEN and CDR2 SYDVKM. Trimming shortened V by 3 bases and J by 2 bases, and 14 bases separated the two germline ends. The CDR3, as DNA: TGTGCCAGCAGTTTTAAATGGGAGGCCACCTACGAGCAGTACTTC. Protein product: CASSFKWEATYEQYF.